This TCR beta chain was found in a study of blood T cell repertoires in COVID-19. Germline lookup yields CDR1 SGHVS and CDR2 FQNEAQ. The CDR3 is 17 amino acids. The J segment lost 7 bases and the V segment lost 1 base, leaving 11 bases of the junction unmatched. Assay: immunoSEQ multiplex PCR; the TCRdb copy retains only in-frame clones and omits some. Of roughly 220,000 clones listed, less than 90% are singletons. The origin of this receptor is a woman in her sixties who had recovered from COVID-19. The chain joins TRBV7-8 to TRBJ2-7; 12 bases align to TRBD2. Material for sequencing was peripheral blood. CDR3 sequence reads: CASSLVASGGANWEQYF. The CDR3 DNA sequence: TGTGCCAGCAGCTTAGTGGCTAGCGGGGGGGCAAATTGGGAGCAGTACTTC. The full variable domain, in which reference TRBV7-8 and TRBJ2-7 provide the parts outside the CDR3, is GAGVSQSPRYKVAKRGQDVALRCDPISGHVSLFWYQQALGQGPEFLTYFQNEAQLDKSGLPSDRFFAERPEGSVSTLKIQRTQQEDSAVYLCASSLVASGGANWEQYFGPGTRLTVT.